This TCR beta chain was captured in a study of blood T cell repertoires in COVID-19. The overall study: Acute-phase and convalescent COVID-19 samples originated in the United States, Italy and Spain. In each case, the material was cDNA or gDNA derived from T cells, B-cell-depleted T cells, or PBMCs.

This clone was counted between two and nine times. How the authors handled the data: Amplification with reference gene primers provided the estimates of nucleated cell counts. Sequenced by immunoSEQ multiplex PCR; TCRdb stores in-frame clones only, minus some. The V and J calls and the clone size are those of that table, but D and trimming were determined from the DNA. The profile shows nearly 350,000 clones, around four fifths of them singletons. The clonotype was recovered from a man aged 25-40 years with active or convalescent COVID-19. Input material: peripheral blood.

The CDR3: CASSSNPGATGELFF. The CDR3 DNA is TGTGCCAGCAGCTCCAACCCAGGGGCCACCGGGGAGCTGTTTTTT. J is TRBJ2-2 and V is TRBV7-6; D possibly corresponds to TRBD1 (6 bases). CDR1 SGHVS and CDR2 FNYEAQ come from the germline V gene. The V gene lost 4 bases and the J gene lost 4 bases, with 13 bases spanning the gap. The CDR3 runs 15 residues.